One sample yielded the 2 T cell receptor beta chains listed below, sequenced in a study of CXCR3-negative and CXCR3-positive naive CD8 T cells. In preparing the TRB cDNA libraries, 5' RACE with UMI labels was used. For each CDR3 protein, TCRdb gives one entry from its re-call of the 5' RACE reads, without DNA. The table lists 100,000 to 150,000 distinct CDR3 sequences. Material: naive CXCR3- CD8+ T cells from blood. Subset here: CD45RO-CCR7+CD27+CD95- naive CD8+ T cells lacking CXCR3 (TNR3-). The receptors come from a human donor in good health. Some clones in this sample may be carry-over from other donors' samples.

This CDR3 is CSAQGGMNTEAFF. The V gene is TRBV29-1, the J gene TRBJ1-1; TCRdb reports TRBD1, a call that lacks DNA to check it against. In germline, CDR1 is SQVTM, CDR2 ANQGSEA. The CDR3 covers 13 residues.

This chain links TRBV6-2 or TRBV6-3 with TRBJ2-2; TCRdb lists TRBD2, though no DNA is available to test this call. This CDR3 comprises 15 residues. CDR1 and CDR2 (germline): MNHEY, SVGEGT. The CDR3 sequence: CASSYLASAVGELFF.